The subject of this entry is one TCR beta chain. Antigen specificity is unknown. This entry comes from a study of cytomegalovirus exposure and HLA in healthy donors. With 60 Vbeta and 13 Jbeta primers, the PCR was carried out. Produced via immunoSEQ multiplex PCR; TCRdb's table is partial and in-frame only. The sample includes approximately 140,000 clones, over 60% of them seen just once. Donors consisted of healthy bone marrow donors. Points from the study as a whole: There were 150 to 200 TCR beta chains listed as cytomegalovirus-associated. Earlier analysis yielded a pattern in which most TCR beta V segments were productive about 87% or about 30% of the time. Later genetic work tied a missense DCLRE1C variant to beta-chain V and J trimming.

The CDR3 is made up of 15 amino acids. In germline, CDR1 is LGHNA, CDR2 YNFKEQ. The V end was cut by 2 bases, the J end by 3 bases, with 11 bases between. The TCR originated in a woman aged 55-69 years in good health and CMV-seronegative. The chain has TRBV4-2 and TRBJ1-5, with TRBD1 as a possible D gene (6 bases). The specimen sequenced was PBMCs. CDR3 amino acids: CASSQTDSSNQPQHF. DNA for the CDR3: TGTGCCAGCAGCCAAACGGACAGTTCCAATCAGCCCCAGCATTTT.